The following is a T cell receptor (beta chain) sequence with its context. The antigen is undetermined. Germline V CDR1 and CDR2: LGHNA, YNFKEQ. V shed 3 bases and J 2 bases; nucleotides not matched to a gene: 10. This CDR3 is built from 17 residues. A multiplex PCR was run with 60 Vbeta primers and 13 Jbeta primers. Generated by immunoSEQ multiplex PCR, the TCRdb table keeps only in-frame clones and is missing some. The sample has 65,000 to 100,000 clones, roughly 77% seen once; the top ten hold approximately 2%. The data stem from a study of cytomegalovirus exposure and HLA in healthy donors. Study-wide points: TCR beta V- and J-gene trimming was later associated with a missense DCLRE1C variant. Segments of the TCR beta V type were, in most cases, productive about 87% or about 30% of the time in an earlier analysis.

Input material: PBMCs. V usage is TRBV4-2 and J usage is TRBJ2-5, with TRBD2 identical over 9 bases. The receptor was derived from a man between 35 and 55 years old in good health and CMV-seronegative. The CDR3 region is CASSHKLGAGGQETQYF. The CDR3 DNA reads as TGTGCCAGCAGCCATAAGCTTGGAGCGGGAGGACAAGAGACCCAGTACTTC.